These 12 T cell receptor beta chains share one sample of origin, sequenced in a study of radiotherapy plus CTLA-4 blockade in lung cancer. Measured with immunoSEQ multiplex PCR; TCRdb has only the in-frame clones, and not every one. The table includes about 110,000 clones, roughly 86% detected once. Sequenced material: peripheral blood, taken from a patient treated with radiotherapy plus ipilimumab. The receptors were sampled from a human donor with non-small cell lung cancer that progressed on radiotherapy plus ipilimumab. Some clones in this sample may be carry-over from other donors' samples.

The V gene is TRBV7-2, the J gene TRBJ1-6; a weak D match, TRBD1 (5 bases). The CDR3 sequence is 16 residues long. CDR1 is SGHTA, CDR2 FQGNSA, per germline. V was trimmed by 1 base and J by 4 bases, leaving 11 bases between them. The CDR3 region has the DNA TGTGCCAGCAGCTTAGTCCCGGGACCATATAATTCACCCCTCCACTTT. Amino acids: CASSLVPGPYNSPLHF.

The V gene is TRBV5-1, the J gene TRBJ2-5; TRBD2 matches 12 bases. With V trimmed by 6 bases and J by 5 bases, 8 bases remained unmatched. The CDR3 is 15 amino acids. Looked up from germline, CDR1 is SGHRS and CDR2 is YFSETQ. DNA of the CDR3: TGCGCCAGCACCTGGGGTGGGACTAGCGGGGAGACCCAGTACTTC. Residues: CASTWGGTSGETQYF.

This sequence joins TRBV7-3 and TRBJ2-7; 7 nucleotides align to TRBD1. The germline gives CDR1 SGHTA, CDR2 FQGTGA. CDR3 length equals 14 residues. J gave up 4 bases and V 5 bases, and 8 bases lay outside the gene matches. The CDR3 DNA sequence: TGTGCCAGCAGCCGACAGGGCGAAGAGTACGAGCAGTACTTC. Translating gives CASSRQGEEYEQYF.

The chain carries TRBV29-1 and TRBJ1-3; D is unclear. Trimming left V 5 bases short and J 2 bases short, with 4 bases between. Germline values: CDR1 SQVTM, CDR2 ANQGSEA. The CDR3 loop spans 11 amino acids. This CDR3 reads CSVSAGNTIYF. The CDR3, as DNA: TGCAGCGTTAGCGCTGGAAACACCATATATTTT.

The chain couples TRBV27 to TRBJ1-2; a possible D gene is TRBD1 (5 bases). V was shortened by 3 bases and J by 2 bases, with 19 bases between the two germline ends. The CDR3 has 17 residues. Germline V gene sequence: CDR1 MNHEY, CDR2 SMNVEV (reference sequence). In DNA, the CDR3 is TGTGCCAGCAGTTTTTCCCTCCTAGAAGGGGCGAACTATGGCTACACCTTC. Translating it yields CASSFSLLEGANYGYTF.

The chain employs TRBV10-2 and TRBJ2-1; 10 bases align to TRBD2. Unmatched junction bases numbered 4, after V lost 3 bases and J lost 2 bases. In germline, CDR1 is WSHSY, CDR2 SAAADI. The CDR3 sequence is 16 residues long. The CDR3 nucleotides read TGCGCCAGCAGTGATGAGCGGGGGGGACCCTACAATGAGCAGTTCTTC. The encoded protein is CASSDERGGPYNEQFF.

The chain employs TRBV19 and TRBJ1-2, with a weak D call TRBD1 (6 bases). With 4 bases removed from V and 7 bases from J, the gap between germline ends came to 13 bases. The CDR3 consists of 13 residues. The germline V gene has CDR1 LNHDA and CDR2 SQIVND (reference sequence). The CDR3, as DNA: TGTGCCAGTAGTACACAGGGTTTCTCTGGCTACACCTTC. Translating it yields CASSTQGFSGYTF.

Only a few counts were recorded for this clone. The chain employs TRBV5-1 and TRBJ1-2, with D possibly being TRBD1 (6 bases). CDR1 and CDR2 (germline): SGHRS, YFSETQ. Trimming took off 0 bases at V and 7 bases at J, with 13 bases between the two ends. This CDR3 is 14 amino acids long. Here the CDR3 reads CASSLEQGSFGYTF. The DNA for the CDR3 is TGCGCCAGCAGCTTGGAACAGGGCTCGTTTGGCTACACCTTC. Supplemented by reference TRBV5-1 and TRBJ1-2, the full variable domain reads KAGVTQTPRYLIKTRGQQVTLSCSPISGHRSVSWYQQTPGQGLQFLFEYFSETQRNKGNFPGRFSGRQFSNSRSEMNVSTLELGDSALYLCASSLEQGSFGYTFGSGTRLTVV.

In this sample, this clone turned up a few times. CDR3 nucleotide sequence: TGTGCCAGCAGTGAAGCGCTTCGGGGCAGGGGGTCGTATCAGCCCCAGCATTTT. This sequence encodes CASSEALRGRGSYQPQHF. The chain joins TRBV6-1 to TRBJ1-5, with 7 bases lining up with TRBD1. CDR3 length equals 18 residues. CDR1 is MNHNS, CDR2 SASEGT, per germline. The ends lost 0 bases at V and 5 bases at J; junction bases unmatched: 13.

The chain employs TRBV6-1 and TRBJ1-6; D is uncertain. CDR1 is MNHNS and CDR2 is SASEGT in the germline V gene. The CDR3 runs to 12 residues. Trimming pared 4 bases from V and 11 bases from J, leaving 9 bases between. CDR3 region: CASSVELAPLHF. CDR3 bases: TGTGCCAGCAGTGTCGAGCTGGCACCCCTCCACTTT.

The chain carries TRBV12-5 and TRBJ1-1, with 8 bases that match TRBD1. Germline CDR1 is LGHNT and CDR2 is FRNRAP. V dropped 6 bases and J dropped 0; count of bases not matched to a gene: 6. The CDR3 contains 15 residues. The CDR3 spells CASGPDRGVNTEAFF. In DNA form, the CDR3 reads TGTGCTAGTGGCCCTGACAGGGGAGTGAACACTGAAGCTTTCTTT.

The CDR3: CASSGETQYF. In DNA, the CDR3 is TGTGCCAGCAGTGGGGAGACCCAGTACTTC. The chain links TRBV28 to TRBJ2-5; D uncertain. Per the germline V gene, CDR1 is MDHEN and CDR2 is SYDVKM. V was cut by 5 bases and J by 5 bases, with 3 bases left in between. The CDR3 totals 10 residues.